This entry features one T cell receptor (beta chain) sequence. This sample is part of a study of control samples from healthy donors and cancer patients. Some clones are missing from TCRdb's copy, which holds only in-frame ones; the method was immunoSEQ multiplex PCR. This table holds approximately 100,000 clones, about four fifths found once. Trimming left V 5 bases short and J 1 base short, with 11 bases between. The CDR3 extends over 14 amino acids. CDR1 is SGHAT, CDR2 FQDESV, per germline (reference sequence). Sequenced sample: PBMCs. The source is a man aged 70-80 years with lung cancer. The chain uses TRBV11-1 and TRBJ1-1; D uncertain. The CDR3 DNA reads TGTGCCAGCAGCAGCGGGGTGTGGAACACTGAAGCTTTCTTT. It encodes CASSSGVWNTEAFF.